A single sample is the source of the 14 T cell receptor beta chains below, sequenced in a study of CXCR3-negative and CXCR3-positive naive CD8 T cells. Study-wide findings and caveats: Higher TRB CDR3 hydrophobicity marked CXCR3-positive naive cells relative to CXCR3-negative naive cells.

No antigen is known for these receptors. The method, 5' RACE with UMI labels, was used to prepare the TRB cDNA libraries. Each CDR3 protein gets one entry in TCRdb, which reprocessed the 5' RACE reads and gives no DNA. Reported are about 140,000 distinct CDR3 sequences; the ten largest clones contain 0.41%. The sequenced material came from naive CXCR3+ CD8+ T cells from blood. Subset noted: CD45RO-CCR7+CD27+CD95- naive CD8+ T cells expressing CXCR3 (TNR3+). The receptors originated from a human donor in good health. Some clones in this sample may be carry-over from other donors' samples.

The chain carries TRBV15 and TRBJ1-5. Germline-derived CDR1 and CDR2 are LNHNV and YYDKDF (reference sequence). This CDR3 has 17 residues. CDR3 protein: CATSRDPEGLSNQPQHF.

J is TRBJ2-7 and V is TRBV6-5; TCRdb indicates TRBD2, and absent DNA this call remains unverified. Germline V lookup: CDR1 MNHEY, CDR2 SVGAGI. The CDR3 has 15 amino acids. CDR3 sequence: CASSLVTSGRHEQYF.

The chain carries TRBV25-1 and TRBJ2-7; TCRdb returns TRBD2, unconfirmable since there is no DNA. In germline, CDR1 is MGHDK, CDR2 SYGVNS. The CDR3 is 16 amino acids. CDR3 loop: CASSEYREEGSYEQYF.

The V call is TRBV7-6, the J call TRBJ1-4. The germline V gene has CDR1 SGHVS and CDR2 FNYEAQ. This CDR3 spans 14 amino acids. CDR3 in amino acids: CASSPTATNEKLFF. The variable domain in full, completed from reference TRBV7-6 and TRBJ1-4, reads GAGVSQSPRYKVTKRGQDVALRCDPISGHVSLYWYRQALGQGPEFLTYFNYEAQQDKSGLPNDRFSAERPEGSISTLTIQRTEQRDSAMYRCASSPTATNEKLFFGSGTQLSVL.

The chain couples TRBV29-1 to TRBJ1-2. The germline V gene has CDR1 SQVTM and CDR2 ANQGSEA. The CDR3 loop spans 14 amino acids. The CDR3: CSVEDPATNYGYTF.

The chain carries TRBV5-5 and TRBJ2-5. This CDR3 comprises 18 residues. Per the germline V gene, CDR1 is SGHKS and CDR2 is YYEKEE (reference sequence). The CDR3: CASSLAPKFGSREETQYF.

The J gene is TRBJ1-2, the V gene TRBV12-3 or TRBV12-4. The CDR3 contains 12 residues. The CDR3 sequence: CASSLGGNGYTF.

The chain carries TRBV2 and TRBJ1-5; with no DNA, the TCRdb D assignment of TRBD1 cannot be verified. The CDR3 has 14 residues. Germline V gene data show CDR1 as SNHLY and CDR2 as FYNNEI. CDR3 protein: CASSGTGSNQPQHF.

The CDR3 here is CASSLGVGVETQYF. This rearrangement joins TRBV5-5 to TRBJ2-5. CDR3 length: 14 residues. Per the germline V gene, CDR1 is SGHKS and CDR2 is YYEKEE (reference sequence).

The J gene is TRBJ2-7, the V gene TRBV5-6; TCRdb selects TRBD1, and the lack of DNA leaves this call unchecked. The CDR3 spans 13 residues. CDR1 and CDR2 from the germline V gene are SGHDT and YYEEEE. CDR3 region: CASRFNRAHEQYF.

The chain's CDR3 is CASSFGRGNSPLHF. The chain is built from TRBV5-6 and TRBJ1-6; TCRdb's D call, TRBD1, is unchecked because there is no DNA. The V gene's germline CDR1 is SGHDT and CDR2 YYEEEE. The CDR3 is made up of 14 amino acids.

The rearrangement links TRBV7-3 to TRBJ2-1; TCRdb calls TRBD2, which cannot be checked without DNA. Germline V CDR1 and CDR2: SGHTA, FQGTGA. The CDR3 is 17 amino acids. Here the CDR3 reads CASSLLGTSGAYNEQFF.

The chain uses TRBV27 and TRBJ2-6. The germline V gene has CDR1 MNHEY and CDR2 SMNVEV (reference sequence). This CDR3 comprises 13 residues. The CDR3 loop is CTSSFSGANVLTF.

The chain links TRBV12-3 or TRBV12-4 to TRBJ2-7; the D call from TCRdb, TRBD2, cannot be confirmed without DNA. The CDR3 contains 12 residues. This chain's CDR3 is CASSSPLYEQYF.